These 3 T cell receptor beta chains were all obtained from the same sample, sequenced in a study of blood T cell repertoires in COVID-19. Here immunoSEQ multiplex PCR was the method, and the copy in TCRdb shows in-frame clones only, minus some. The repertoire holds approximately 190,000 clones, with roughly four fifths as singletons. Sequenced: peripheral blood. These receptors came from a woman in her forties with acute or convalescent COVID-19.

CDR3 nucleotides: TGTGCCAGCGGCCCTCCCGGGGGGATCTACGAGCAGTACTTC. Its protein is CASGPPGGIYEQYF. V is TRBV6-2 or TRBV6-3 and J is TRBJ2-7; TRBD2 matches at 7 bases. The CDR3 sequence is 14 residues long. V was clipped by 8 bases and J by 3 bases; unmatched bases: 10. Looked up from germline, CDR1 is MNHEY and CDR2 is SVGEGT.

J is TRBJ2-7 and V is TRBV5-1; D perhaps matches TRBD1 (5 bases). Germline CDR1 reads SGHRS; CDR2 reads YFSETQ. The length of the CDR3 is 13 residues. V lost 0 bases and J 3 bases, leaving 7 bases between the germline ends. CDR3: CASSLAGRYEQYF. The CDR3 nucleotides are TGCGCCAGCAGCTTGGCAGGGCGCTACGAGCAGTACTTC.

The chain combines TRBV2 with TRBJ2-7; a possible D gene is TRBD1 (5 bases). Germline V CDR1 and CDR2: SNHLY, FYNNEI. This CDR3 spans 12 amino acids. Trimming left V 1 base short and J 6 bases short, with 7 bases between. CDR3 loop: CASSEERGEQYF. CDR3 in DNA: TGTGCCAGCAGTGAAGAAAGGGGCGAGCAGTACTTC.